This TCR beta chain was found in a study of T cells in Graves' hyperthyroidism and ophthalmopathy. Notes on the study in general: Patients with ophthalmopathy were separated from those with stable hyperthyroidism by a 13 V-J model. Median prediction lead before ophthalmopathy onset was 5 to 7 months with the model.

The germline gives CDR1 SNHLY, CDR2 FYNNEI. V lost 4 bases to trimming and J lost 5 bases, with 11 bases between them. This CDR3 comprises 13 residues. Ophthalmopathy patients all had a Clinical Activity Score of at least 3, a NOSPECS grade of at least 4 and disease under 3 months old. An approximately 10 ml volume of fresh peripheral blood provided the PBMCs. This clonotype showed up just a few times. The antigen is unknown. Amplified regions were TCR beta CDR3 sequences from RNA transcripts. A set of HTBI primers served as the primers for a first-round RT-PCR of the TCR CDR3. TCRdb fed the multiplex PCR reads into MiXCR, producing one record per CDR3 protein. This sample has 450,000 to 650,000 distinct CDR3 sequences, with more than 15% found just once.

The gene calls are TRBV2 and TRBJ1-1; D is uncertain. Sample: blood. The receptor comes from a woman younger than 35 with Graves' ophthalmopathy. CDR3 bases: TGTGCCAGCAGTGGGGATCCTCGGACTGAAGCTTTCTTT. Translation: CASSGDPRTEAFF.